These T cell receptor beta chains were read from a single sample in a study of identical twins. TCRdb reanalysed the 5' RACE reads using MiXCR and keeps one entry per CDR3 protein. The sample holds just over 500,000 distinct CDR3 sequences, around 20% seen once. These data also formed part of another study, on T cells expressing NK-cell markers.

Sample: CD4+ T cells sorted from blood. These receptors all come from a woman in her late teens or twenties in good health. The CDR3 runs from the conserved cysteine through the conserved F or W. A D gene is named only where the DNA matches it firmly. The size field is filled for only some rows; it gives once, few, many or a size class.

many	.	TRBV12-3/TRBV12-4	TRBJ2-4	CASSLQGSAKNIQYF	TGTGCCAGCAGTTTACAGGGCTCGGCCAAAAACATTCAGTACTTC
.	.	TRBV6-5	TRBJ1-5	CASSYLTSQVWSNQPQHF	TGTGCCAGCAGTTACCTTACCTCCCAGGTCTGGAGCAATCAGCCCCAGCATTTT
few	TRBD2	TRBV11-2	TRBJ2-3	CASRGLYNADTQYF	TGTGCCAGCAGGGGACTATATAACGCAGATACGCAGTATTTT
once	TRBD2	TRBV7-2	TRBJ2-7	CASSLGPTSGISSFEQYF	TGTGCCAGCAGCTTAGGGCCAACTAGCGGGATATCCTCGTTCGAGCAGTACTTC
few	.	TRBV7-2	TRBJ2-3	CASSPPSNTDTQYF	TGTGCCAGCAGCCCCCCTTCCAACACAGATACGCAGTATTTT
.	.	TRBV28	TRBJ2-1	CASSLGWTGTGRLAGAHEQFF	TGTGCCAGCAGTTTAGGCTGGACCGGGACAGGGCGTCTAGCGGGAGCCCATGAGCAGTTCTTC
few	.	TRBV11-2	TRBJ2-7	CASSLGGRASTYEQYF	TGTGCCAGCAGCTTAGGTGGAAGGGCCTCGACCTACGAGCAGTACTTC
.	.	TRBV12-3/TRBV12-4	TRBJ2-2	CASSFRGRDTGELFF	TGTGCCAGCAGTTTCCGGGGGCGAGACACCGGGGAGCTGTTTTTT
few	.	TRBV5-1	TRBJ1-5	CASSLTGPEPQHF	TGCGCCAGCAGCTTGACAGGTCCAGAGCCCCAGCATTTT
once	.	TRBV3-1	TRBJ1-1	CASSQDLVDFGAFF	TGTGCCAGCAGCCAAGATCTCGTCGACTTCGGGGCTTTCTTT
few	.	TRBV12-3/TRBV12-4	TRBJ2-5	CASSFPPPGETQYF	TGTGCCAGCAGTTTTCCACCGCCAGGAGAGACCCAGTACTTC
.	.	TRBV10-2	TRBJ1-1	CASSVQQGSEAFF	TGCGCCAGCAGTGTCCAACAGGGCTCTGAAGCTTTCTTT
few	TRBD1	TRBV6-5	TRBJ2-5	CASSSGTEETQYF	TGTGCCAGCAGTTCAGGGACAGAAGAGACCCAGTACTTC
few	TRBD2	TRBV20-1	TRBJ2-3	CMAPGLAANTQYF	TGCATGGCACCGGGACTAGCGGCCAATACGCAGTATTTT
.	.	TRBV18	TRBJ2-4	CASSPDRAGQNIQYF	TGTGCCAGCTCACCAGATCGCGCTGGCCAAAACATTCAGTACTTC
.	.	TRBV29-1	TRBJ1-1	CSVVDRLTGGGTEAFF	TGCAGCGTTGTTGATAGGTTAACGGGTGGGGGCACTGAAGCTTTCTTT
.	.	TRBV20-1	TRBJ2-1	CSARDPTGPGGLF	TGCAGTGCTAGAGACCCCACGGGACCCGGGGGCCTCTTC
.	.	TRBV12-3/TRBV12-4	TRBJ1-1	CASSPQGRLNTEAFF	TGTGCCAGCAGCCCACAGGGACGGTTGAACACTGAAGCTTTCTTT
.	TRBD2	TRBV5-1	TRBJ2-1	CASSLAGGISYNEQFF	TGCGCCAGCAGCTTGGCCGGGGGGATCTCCTACAATGAGCAGTTCTTC
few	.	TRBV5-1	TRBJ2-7	CASTEMSGTPGREQYF	TGCGCCAGCACGGAAATGTCCGGGACACCAGGGCGCGAGCAGTACTTC
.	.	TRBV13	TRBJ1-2	CASSLGFRDYGYTF	TGTGCCAGCAGCTTAGGTTTCCGGGACTATGGCTACACCTTC
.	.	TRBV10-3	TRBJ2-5	CAISAAGTQYF	TGTGCCATCAGTGCTGCGGGGACCCAGTACTTC
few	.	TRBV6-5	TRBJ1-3	CASSYRPSADTIYF	TGTGCCAGCAGTTACAGACCTTCGGCGGACACCATATATTTT
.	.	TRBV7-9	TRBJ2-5	CASSLRADRETQYF	TGTGCCAGCAGCTTAAGGGCCGATAGGGAGACCCAGTACTTC
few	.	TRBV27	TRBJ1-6	CASSFLTDSYNSPLHF	TGTGCCAGCAGTTTCCTGACGGACTCCTATAATTCACCCCTCCACTTT
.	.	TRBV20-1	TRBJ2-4	CSAPKMGVVENIQYF	TGCAGTGCTCCTAAGATGGGGGTCGTAGAAAACATTCAGTACTTC
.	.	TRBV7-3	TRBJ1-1	CASSSQGGISEAFF	TGTGCCAGCAGCTCCCAAGGGGGTATCTCTGAAGCTTTCTTT
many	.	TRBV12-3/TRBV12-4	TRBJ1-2	CASSFGSAAGGYGYTF	TGTGCCAGCAGTTTCGGTTCAGCCGCTGGGGGCTATGGCTACACCTTC
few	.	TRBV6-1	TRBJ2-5	CASSRGDLGTQYF	TGTGCCAGCAGTAGGGGAGATCTAGGGACCCAGTACTTC
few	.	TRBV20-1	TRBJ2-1	CSARERTNSHNEQFF	TGCAGTGCTAGAGAGAGGACCAACTCCCACAATGAGCAGTTCTTC
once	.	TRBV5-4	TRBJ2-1	CASSSFHREQFF	TGTGCCAGCAGCTCCTTCCACCGTGAGCAGTTCTTC
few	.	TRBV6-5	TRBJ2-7	CASSYGFSYEQYF	TGTGCCAGCAGTTACGGCTTCTCCTACGAGCAGTACTTC
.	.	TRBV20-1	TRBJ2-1	CGARILGGRVYNEQFF	TGCGGTGCTAGAATACTCGGGGGTCGCGTCTACAATGAGCAGTTCTTC
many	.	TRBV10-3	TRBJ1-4	CAISESAPNEKLFF	TGTGCCATCAGTGAATCAGCACCTAATGAAAAACTGTTTTTT
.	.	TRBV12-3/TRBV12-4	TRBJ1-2	CASSPTPGQNFNYGYTF	TGTGCCAGCAGCCCCACCCCAGGACAGAACTTTAACTATGGCTACACCTTC
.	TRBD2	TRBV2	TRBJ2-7	CASSPPGTSGRFSRRQYF	TGTGCCAGCAGTCCCCCCGGGACTAGCGGGAGATTCAGTCGAAGGCAGTACTTC
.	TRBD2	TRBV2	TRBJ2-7	CASRRSGSGEQYF	TGTGCCAGCCGACGCAGCGGGAGTGGCGAGCAGTACTTC
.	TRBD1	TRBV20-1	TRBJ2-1	CSAVTGSSYNEQFF	TGCAGTGCCGTGACAGGGAGCTCCTACAATGAGCAGTTCTTC
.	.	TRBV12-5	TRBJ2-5	CASGFRETQYF	TGTGCTAGTGGTTTCAGGGAGACCCAGTACTTC
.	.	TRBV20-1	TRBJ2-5	CSARGQGVIETQYF	TGCAGTGCTAGAGGCCAGGGAGTAATAGAGACCCAGTACTTC
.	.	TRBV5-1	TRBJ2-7	CASSLADIANYEQYF	TGCGCCAGCAGCTTGGCAGATATCGCAAACTACGAGCAGTACTTC
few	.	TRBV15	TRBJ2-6	CATSRDNSGANVLTF	TGTGCCACCAGCAGAGACAACTCTGGGGCCAACGTCCTGACTTTC
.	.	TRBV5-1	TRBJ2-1	CASSLPSITNEQFF	TGCGCCAGCAGCTTGCCCAGCATTACCAATGAGCAGTTCTTC
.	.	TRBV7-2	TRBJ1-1	CASSFYRPLRGNTEAFF	TGTGCCAGCAGCTTTTACAGGCCACTAAGGGGGAACACTGAAGCTTTCTTT
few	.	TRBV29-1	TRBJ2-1	CSVDSRGPNEQFF	TGCAGCGTGGACTCCCGGGGCCCCAATGAGCAGTTCTTC
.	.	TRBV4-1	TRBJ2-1	CASSHKLAYSQGNEQFF	TGCGCCAGCAGCCACAAGCTTGCTTATTCTCAGGGCAATGAGCAGTTCTTC
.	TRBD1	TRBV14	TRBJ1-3	CASSQEADRVDF	TGTGCCAGCAGCCAAGAAGCGGACAGGGTGGATTTT
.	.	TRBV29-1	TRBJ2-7	CSVEGPAGLSYEQYF	TGCAGCGTTGAAGGGCCGGCTGGACTTTCCTACGAGCAGTACTTC
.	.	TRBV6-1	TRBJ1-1	CASSRRPLGEPTEAFF	TGTGCCAGCAGTCGAAGACCCCTCGGGGAGCCCACTGAAGCTTTCTTT
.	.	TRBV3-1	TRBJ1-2	CASSREGRLYGYTF	TGTGCCAGCAGCCGAGAGGGGCGCTTATATGGCTACACCTTC
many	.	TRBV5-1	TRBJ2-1	CASSQGGVGEQFF	TGCGCCAGCAGCCAAGGGGGGGTGGGGGAGCAGTTCTTC